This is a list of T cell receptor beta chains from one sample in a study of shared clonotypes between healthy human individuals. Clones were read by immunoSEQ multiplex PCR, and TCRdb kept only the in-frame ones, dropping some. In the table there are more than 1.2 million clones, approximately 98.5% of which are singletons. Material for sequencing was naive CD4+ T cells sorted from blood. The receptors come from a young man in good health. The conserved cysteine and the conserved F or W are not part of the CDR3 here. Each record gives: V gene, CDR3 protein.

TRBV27	ASSLRGQLAKNIQY
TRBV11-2	ASSQIRGRGRKNEAF
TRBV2	ASREYTEAF
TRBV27	ASSLLQGGETQY
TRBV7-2	ASSRGTPGSYNEQF
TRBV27	ASSWGSWSTEAF
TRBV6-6	ASSYSRETQY
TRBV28	ASSLATNGYT
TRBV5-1	ASSLGSRQEETQY
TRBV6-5	ASSYSGTGMYEQF
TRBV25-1	ASSEKISSGPTDTQY
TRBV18	ASSPPSGGVSEAF
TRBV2	ASIGASNQPQH
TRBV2	ASSEVGTQETQY
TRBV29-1	SVDQGARETQY
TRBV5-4	ASSSTSGTSTDTQY
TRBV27	ASSTPMRNKYNEQF
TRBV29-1	SVEAHQETQY